The present entry profiles one T cell receptor beta chain with its context. This CDR3 is 16 amino acids long. Deletions cut 2 bases from V and 9 bases from J, with 17 bases between. Germline lookup yields CDR1 SEHNR and CDR2 FQNEAQ (reference sequence). This sample stems from a study of blood T cell repertoires in COVID-19. The protocol was immunoSEQ multiplex PCR, while the TCRdb copy is restricted to in-frame clones and leaves out a portion. Of 200,000 to 250,000 clones in the sample, about 87% were seen once. The sequenced material came from PBMCs or T cells enriched from blood (not recorded which). The genes are TRBV7-9 and TRBJ1-6; possible D gene TRBD1, 5 bases. This receptor was obtained from a man in his late teens or twenties with acute COVID-19. The CDR3 DNA follows: TGTGCCAGCAGCTTACTGGCCCAGGGCGGACGTTCACCCCTCCACTTT. Translating gives CASSLLAQGGRSPLHF.